These T cell receptor beta chains were read from a single sample in a study of T cells in Graves' hyperthyroidism and ophthalmopathy. TCRdb independently ran MiXCR on the multiplex PCR reads; one entry per CDR3 protein. The table records hundreds of thousands of distinct CDR3 sequences, roughly 14% of them present only once. Sequencing used blood. The receptor set was obtained from a woman aged 40 to 50 with Graves' ophthalmopathy. The CDR3 runs from the conserved cysteine through the conserved F or W. Each record gives: clone size, V gene, J gene, D gene, CDR3 protein, CDR3 DNA. The D gene is left open where the match is weak. Rows give clone size only sometimes, using once, few, many, or a class for an expanded clone.

size: many; V: TRBV28; J: TRBJ2-5; D: TRBD1; CDR3: CASRDDRGETQYF; DNA: TGTGCCAGCAGGGACGACAGGGGAGAGACCCAGTACTTC
size: many; V: TRBV2; J: TRBJ1-2; D: TRBD1; CDR3: CASRVGWTGVNYGYTF; DNA: TGTGCCAGCAGGGTCGGTTGGACAGGGGTTAACTATGGCTACACCTTC
size: many; V: TRBV2; J: TRBJ1-2; D: TRBD1; CDR3: CASSTGTGFIYGYTF; DNA: TGTGCCAGCAGTACCGGGACAGGGTTTATCTATGGCTACACCTTC
size: many; V: TRBV28; J: TRBJ1-3; D: TRBD1; CDR3: CASSSFTGGLGNTIYF; DNA: TGTGCCAGCAGTTCGTTCACAGGGGGCCTGGGAAACACCATATATTTT
size: many; V: TRBV7-9; J: TRBJ2-5; D: NA; CDR3: CASSLVRGGETQYF; DNA: TGTGCCAGCAGTTTAGTGCGGGGCGGGGAGACCCAGTACTTC
size: once; V: TRBV4-1; J: TRBJ1-1; D: NA; CDR3: CASSQDRGMTEAFF; DNA: TGCGCCAGCAGCCAAGACAGGGGAATGACTGAAGCTTTCTTT
size: few; V: TRBV30; J: TRBJ1-2; D: NA; CDR3: CAWTLPSGGYTF; DNA: TGTGCCTGGACTCTCCCTTCGGGTGGCTACACCTTC
size: NA; V: TRBV28; J: TRBJ2-7; D: NA; CDR3: CASRLTVYTYEQYF; DNA: TGTGCCAGCAGACTGACAGTTTATACCTACGAGCAGTACTTC
size: NA; V: TRBV28; J: TRBJ1-5; D: TRBD1; CDR3: CASNRGGLGSNQPQHF; DNA: TGTGCCAGCAACAGGGGTGGACTCGGTAGCAATCAGCCCCAGCATTTT
size: many; V: TRBV30; J: TRBJ2-7; D: NA; CDR3: CAWSPSSEQYF; DNA: TGTGCCTGGAGTCCTAGCTCCGAGCAGTACTTC
size: few; V: TRBV7-6; J: TRBJ2-7; D: NA; CDR3: CASSLGAGWSYEQYF; DNA: TGTGCCAGCAGCTTAGGGGCGGGATGGTCCTACGAGCAGTACTTC
size: NA; V: TRBV28; J: TRBJ2-7; D: TRBD1; CDR3: CASRDRGRLYEQYF; DNA: TGTGCCAGCCGAGACAGGGGGCGCCTTTACGAGCAGTACTTC
size: many; V: TRBV30; J: TRBJ1-3; D: NA; CDR3: CAWSRDSGNTIYF; DNA: TGTGCCTGGAGTCGAGACTCTGGAAACACCATATATTTT
size: few; V: TRBV18; J: TRBJ2-7; D: NA; CDR3: CASSRGDPPYEQYF; DNA: TGTGCCAGCTCACGGGGGGACCCTCCCTACGAGCAGTACTTC
size: many; V: TRBV29-1; J: TRBJ1-1; D: TRBD1; CDR3: CSVGTGGTEAFF; DNA: TGCAGCGTTGGAACAGGGGGCACTGAAGCTTTCTTT
size: NA; V: TRBV4-3; J: TRBJ2-7; D: TRBD1; CDR3: CASSQGGTGYPYEQYF; DNA: TGCGCCAGCAGCCAAGGGGGGACAGGGTACCCCTACGAGCAGTACTTC
size: NA; V: TRBV6-5; J: TRBJ2-2; D: NA; CDR3: CASSYAEQIAGELFF; DNA: TGTGCCAGCAGTTATGCCGAGCAGATCGCCGGGGAGCTGTTTTTT
size: many; V: TRBV12-3/TRBV12-4; J: TRBJ2-2; D: TRBD1; CDR3: CASSLGTENTGELFF; DNA: TGTGCCAGCAGTTTGGGGACAGAGAACACCGGGGAGCTGTTTTTT
size: NA; V: TRBV10-3; J: TRBJ2-5; D: TRBD1; CDR3: CAISESTGKETQYF; DNA: TGTGCCATCAGTGAGTCGACAGGGAAAGAGACCCAGTACTTC
size: NA; V: TRBV6-1; J: TRBJ2-7; D: NA; CDR3: CASKAGGPQNYEQYF; DNA: TGTGCCAGCAAGGCCGGGGGTCCCCAGAACTACGAGCAGTACTTC
size: many; V: TRBV28; J: TRBJ2-7; D: NA; CDR3: CASSPRDGHLYEQYF; DNA: TGTGCCAGCAGTCCCCGCGACGGACACCTCTACGAGCAGTACTTC
size: NA; V: TRBV6-1; J: TRBJ1-5; D: NA; CDR3: CASSSRGTRGQPQHF; DNA: TGTGCCAGCAGCTCCCGAGGGACAAGAGGTCAGCCCCAGCATTTT
size: many; V: TRBV24-1; J: TRBJ2-7; D: TRBD1; CDR3: CATSDSDRDEQYF; DNA: TGTGCCACCAGTGATTCCGACAGGGACGAGCAGTACTTC
size: many; V: TRBV28; J: TRBJ2-7; D: NA; CDR3: CASSPPYRVEQYF; DNA: TGTGCCAGCAGTCCACCATACAGGGTCGAGCAGTACTTC
size: many; V: TRBV12-3/TRBV12-4; J: TRBJ1-2; D: NA; CDR3: CASSSEGRRGDYGYTF; DNA: TGTGCCAGCAGTTCAGAGGGACGGAGGGGGGACTATGGCTACACCTTC
size: many; V: TRBV12-3/TRBV12-4; J: TRBJ2-2; D: TRBD2; CDR3: CASSLGLAGSGELFF; DNA: TGTGCCAGCAGTTTAGGACTAGCGGGATCCGGGGAGCTGTTTTTT
size: many; V: TRBV7-2; J: TRBJ2-7; D: NA; CDR3: CASSLITEHPYEQYF; DNA: TGTGCCAGCAGTTTAATTACAGAACACCCCTACGAGCAGTACTTC
size: many; V: TRBV28; J: TRBJ1-2; D: NA; CDR3: CASSIPYHPQGAFF; DNA: TGTGCCAGCAGCATACCCTATCACCCACAGGGAGCCTTCTTC
size: NA; V: TRBV7-2; J: TRBJ2-7; D: TRBD1; CDR3: CASSPGQGGVYEQYF; DNA: TGTGCCAGCAGTCCAGGACAGGGGGGAGTCTACGAGCAGTACTTC
size: few; V: TRBV9; J: TRBJ2-2; D: TRBD1; CDR3: CASSAGTGGLVTGELFF; DNA: TGTGCCAGCAGCGCAGGGACAGGGGGATTAGTCACCGGGGAGCTGTTTTTT
size: NA; V: TRBV5-1; J: TRBJ1-1; D: NA; CDR3: CASAPLRENTEAFF; DNA: TGCGCCAGCGCCCCCCTCCGGGAGAACACTGAAGCTTTCTTT
size: many; V: TRBV20-1; J: TRBJ2-7; D: NA; CDR3: CSAGHRDEQYF; DNA: TGCAGTGCTGGACACAGGGACGAGCAGTACTTC
size: many; V: TRBV28; J: TRBJ1-1; D: NA; CDR3: CASSLDQANTEAFF; DNA: TGTGCCAGCAGTTTAGATCAAGCGAACACTGAAGCTTTCTTT
size: many; V: TRBV10-2; J: TRBJ2-7; D: NA; CDR3: CASKELGIYEQYF; DNA: TGCGCCAGCAAAGAACTGGGGATCTACGAGCAGTACTTC